Listed here are 4 T cell receptor beta chains from one sample, sequenced in a study of CD8 T cells in ankylosing spondylitis. TCRdb ran MiXCR on the 5' RACE reads and lists one entry per CDR3 protein. The table records about 150,000 distinct CDR3 sequences, under 35% of them present only once. Sequenced sample: synovial fluid, either unsorted or a sorted T cell fraction (not recorded which). The receptor set was obtained from a male donor with ankylosing spondylitis.

This clonotype has more than one count but fewer than ten. V usage is TRBV2 and J usage is TRBJ1-5, with 12 nucleotides matching TRBD1. Losses at the gene ends were 6 bases for V and 6 bases for J; bases not matched to a gene: 9. The CDR3 is made up of 16 amino acids. CDR1 is SNHLY, CDR2 FYNNEI, per germline. CDR3 protein: CASRRDRGLSGQPQHF. Written as DNA, the CDR3 is TGTGCCAGCAGGCGGGACAGGGGGCTGTCGGGTCAGCCCCAGCATTTT.

This clonotype was seen at least ten times. For the CDR3, the DNA is TGCAGTGCCGGCGGTCTAGCGGGAGTGTTCACCGGGGAGCTGTTTTTT. It encodes CSAGGLAGVFTGELFF. V usage is TRBV20-1 and J usage is TRBJ2-2; TRBD2 matches 10 bases. The CDR3 loop spans 16 amino acids. Germline values: CDR1 DFQATT, CDR2 SNEGSKA (reference sequence). Trimming at V came to 6 bases and at J to 4 bases, leaving 11 bases not matched to a gene.

This clonotype has only a few counts. The V gene is TRBV13, the J gene TRBJ2-2; 11 nucleotides line up with TRBD2. V was clipped by 5 bases and J by 0 bases; unmatched bases: 2. Germline values: CDR1 PRHDT, CDR2 FYEKMQ (reference sequence). The CDR3 covers 16 residues. This chain's CDR3 is CASSLGLAANTGELFF. CDR3 in DNA: TGTGCCAGCAGCCTGGGACTAGCGGCGAACACCGGGGAGCTGTTTTTT.

The genes are TRBV2 and TRBJ2-5, with 7 nucleotides matching TRBD2. Germline V gene sequence: CDR1 SNHLY, CDR2 FYNNEI. Unmatched junction bases numbered 11, after V lost 9 bases and J lost 7 bases. This CDR3 has 13 amino acids. CDR3 DNA: TGTGCCAGAGGACTAGGTCCCCAGGGGACCCAGTACTTC. Translation: CARGLGPQGTQYF.